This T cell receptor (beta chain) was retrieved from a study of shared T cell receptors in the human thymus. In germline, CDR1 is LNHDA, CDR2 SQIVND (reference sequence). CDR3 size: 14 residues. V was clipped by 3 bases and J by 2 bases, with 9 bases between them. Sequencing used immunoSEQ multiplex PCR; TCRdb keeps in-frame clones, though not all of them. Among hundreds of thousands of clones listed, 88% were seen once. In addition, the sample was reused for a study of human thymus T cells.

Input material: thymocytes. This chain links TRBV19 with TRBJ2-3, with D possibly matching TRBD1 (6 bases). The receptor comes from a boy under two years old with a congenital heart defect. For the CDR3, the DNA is TGTGCCAGTAGTATCCGACAGGACACAGATACGCAGTATTTT. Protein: CASSIRQDTDTQYF.